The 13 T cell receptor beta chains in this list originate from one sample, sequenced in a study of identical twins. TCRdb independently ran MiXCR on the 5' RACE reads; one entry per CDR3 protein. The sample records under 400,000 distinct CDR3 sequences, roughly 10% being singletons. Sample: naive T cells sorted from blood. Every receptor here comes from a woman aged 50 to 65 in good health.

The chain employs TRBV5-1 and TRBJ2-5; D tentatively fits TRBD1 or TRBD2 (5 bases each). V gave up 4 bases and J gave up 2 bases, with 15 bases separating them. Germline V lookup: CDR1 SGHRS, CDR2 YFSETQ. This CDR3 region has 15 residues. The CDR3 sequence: CASSAVGAPQETQYF. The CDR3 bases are TGCGCCAGCAGCGCCGTCGGGGCCCCACAAGAGACCCAGTACTTC.

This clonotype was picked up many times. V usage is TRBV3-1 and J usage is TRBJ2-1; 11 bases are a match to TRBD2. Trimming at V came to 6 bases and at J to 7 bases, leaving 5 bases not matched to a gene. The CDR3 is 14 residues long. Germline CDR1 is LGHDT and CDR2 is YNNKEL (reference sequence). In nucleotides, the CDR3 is TGTGCCAGCAGTCTAACTAGCGGGAGTAATGAGCAGTTCTTC. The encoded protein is CASSLTSGSNEQFF.

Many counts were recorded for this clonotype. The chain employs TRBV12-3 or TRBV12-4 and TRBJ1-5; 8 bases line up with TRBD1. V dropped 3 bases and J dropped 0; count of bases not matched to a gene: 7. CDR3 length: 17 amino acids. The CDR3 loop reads CASSFAGTGYSNQPQHF. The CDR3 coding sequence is TGTGCCAGCAGTTTCGCCGGGACAGGATATAGCAATCAGCCCCAGCATTTT.

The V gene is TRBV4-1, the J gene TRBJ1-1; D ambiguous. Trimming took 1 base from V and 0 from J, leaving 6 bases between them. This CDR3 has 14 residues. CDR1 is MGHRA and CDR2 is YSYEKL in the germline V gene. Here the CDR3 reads CASSQVYLNTEAFF. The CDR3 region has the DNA TGCGCCAGCAGCCAAGTATATCTGAACACTGAAGCTTTCTTT.

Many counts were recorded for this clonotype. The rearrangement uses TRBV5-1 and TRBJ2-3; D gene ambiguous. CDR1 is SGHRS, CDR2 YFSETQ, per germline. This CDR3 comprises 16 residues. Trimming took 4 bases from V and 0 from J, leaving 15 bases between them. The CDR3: CASSVRAAPSTDTQYF. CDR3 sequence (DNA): TGCGCCAGCAGCGTCCGTGCTGCGCCTAGCACAGATACGCAGTATTTT.

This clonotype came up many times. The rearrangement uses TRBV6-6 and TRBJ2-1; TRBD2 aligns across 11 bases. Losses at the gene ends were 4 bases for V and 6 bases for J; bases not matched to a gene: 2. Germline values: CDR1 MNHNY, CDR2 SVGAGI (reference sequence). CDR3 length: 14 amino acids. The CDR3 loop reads CASSLGLAVNEQFF. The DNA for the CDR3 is TGTGCCAGCAGTTTGGGACTAGCGGTCAATGAGCAGTTCTTC.

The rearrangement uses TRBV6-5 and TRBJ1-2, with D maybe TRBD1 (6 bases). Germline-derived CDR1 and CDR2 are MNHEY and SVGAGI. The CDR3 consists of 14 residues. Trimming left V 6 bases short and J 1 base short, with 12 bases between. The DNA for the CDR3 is TGTGCCAGCAGCACCAGGGGATATAACTATGGCTACACCTTC. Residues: CASSTRGYNYGYTF.

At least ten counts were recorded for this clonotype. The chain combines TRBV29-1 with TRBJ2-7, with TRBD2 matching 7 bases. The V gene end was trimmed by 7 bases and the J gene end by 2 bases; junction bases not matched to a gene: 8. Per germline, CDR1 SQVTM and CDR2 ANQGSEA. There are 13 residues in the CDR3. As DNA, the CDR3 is TGCAGCGCCTGGCTAGCGGAAGCCTACGAGCAGTACTTC. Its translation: CSAWLAEAYEQYF.

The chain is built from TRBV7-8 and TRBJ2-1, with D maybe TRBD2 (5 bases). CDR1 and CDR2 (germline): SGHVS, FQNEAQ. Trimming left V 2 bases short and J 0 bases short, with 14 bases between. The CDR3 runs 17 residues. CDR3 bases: TGTGCCAGCAGCTTATTAGAAGCGGAGAGCTCCTACAATGAGCAGTTCTTC. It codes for CASSLLEAESSYNEQFF.

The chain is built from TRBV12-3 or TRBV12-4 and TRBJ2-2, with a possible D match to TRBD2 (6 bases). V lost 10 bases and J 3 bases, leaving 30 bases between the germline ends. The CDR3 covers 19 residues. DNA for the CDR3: TGTGCCATCTATAGGTGGGACTGGGCCCCTCGGAGAGACACCGGGGAGCTGTTTTTT. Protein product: CAIYRWDWAPRRDTGELFF.

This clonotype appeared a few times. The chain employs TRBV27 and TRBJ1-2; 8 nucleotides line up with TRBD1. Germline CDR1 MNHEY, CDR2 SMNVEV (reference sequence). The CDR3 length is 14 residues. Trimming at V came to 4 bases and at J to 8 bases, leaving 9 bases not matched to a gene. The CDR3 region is CASSSGDRRYGYTF. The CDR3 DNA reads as TGTGCCAGCAGTTCGGGGGACAGGCGCTACGGCTACACCTTC.

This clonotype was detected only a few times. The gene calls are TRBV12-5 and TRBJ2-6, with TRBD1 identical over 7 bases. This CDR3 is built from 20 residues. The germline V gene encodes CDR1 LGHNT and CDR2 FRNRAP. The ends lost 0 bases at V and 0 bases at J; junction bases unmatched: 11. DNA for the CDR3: TGTGCTAGTGGTTTGGTACATCGACAGGGCCCCCTCTCTGGGGCCAACGTCCTGACTTTC. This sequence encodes CASGLVHRQGPLSGANVLTF.

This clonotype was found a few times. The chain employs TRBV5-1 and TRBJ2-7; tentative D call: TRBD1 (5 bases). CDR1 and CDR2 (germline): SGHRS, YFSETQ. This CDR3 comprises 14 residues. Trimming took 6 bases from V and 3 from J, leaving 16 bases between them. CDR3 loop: CASTRSPGNYEQYF. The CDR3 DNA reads TGCGCCAGCACCCGAAGTCCAGGGAACTACGAGCAGTACTTC. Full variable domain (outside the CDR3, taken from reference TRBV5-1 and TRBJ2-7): KAGVTQTPRYLIKTRGQQVTLSCSPISGHRSVSWYQQTPGQGLQFLFEYFSETQRNKGNFPGRFSGRQFSNSRSEMNVSTLELGDSALYLCASTRSPGNYEQYFGPGTRLTVT.